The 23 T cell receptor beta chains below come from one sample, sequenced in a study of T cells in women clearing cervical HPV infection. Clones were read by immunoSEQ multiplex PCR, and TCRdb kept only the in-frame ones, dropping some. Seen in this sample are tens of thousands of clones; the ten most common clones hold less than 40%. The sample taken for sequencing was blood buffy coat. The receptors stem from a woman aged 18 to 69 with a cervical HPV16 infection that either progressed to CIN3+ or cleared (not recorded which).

The DNA read from the CDR3 is TGTGCCAGTAGTGCGCGGACAGGGCATCGCAATCAGCCC. Protein product: CASSARTGHRNQP. The whole CDR3 reads CASSARTGHRNQPQHF. The chain joins TRBV19 to TRBJ1-5; 8 bases line up with TRBD1. The read gets to within 3 residues of the CDR3 end, and the germline J gene fills in the rest. The V segment lost 5 bases and the J segment 2 bases; nucleotides outside the gene matches: 8. Germline V gene data show CDR1 as LNHDA and CDR2 as SQIVND (reference sequence). This CDR3 contains 16 residues.

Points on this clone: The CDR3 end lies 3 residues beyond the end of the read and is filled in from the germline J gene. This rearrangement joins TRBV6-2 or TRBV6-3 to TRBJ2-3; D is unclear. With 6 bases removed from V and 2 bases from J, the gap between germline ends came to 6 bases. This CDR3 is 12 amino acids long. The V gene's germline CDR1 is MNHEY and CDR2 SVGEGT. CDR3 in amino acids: CASSPYTDTQYF. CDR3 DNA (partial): TGTGCCAGCAGCCCCTACACAGATACG.

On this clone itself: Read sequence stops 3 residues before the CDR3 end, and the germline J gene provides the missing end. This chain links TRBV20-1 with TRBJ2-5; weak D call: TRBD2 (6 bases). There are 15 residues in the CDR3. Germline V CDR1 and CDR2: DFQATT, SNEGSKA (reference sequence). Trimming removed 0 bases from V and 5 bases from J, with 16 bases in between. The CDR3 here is CSARDPGLPRETQYF. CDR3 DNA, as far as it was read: TGCAGTGCTAGAGACCCGGGACTCCCAAGGGAGACC.

The CDR3 reads CAWSPALQGRNQPQYF. CDR3 DNA, as far as it was read: TGTGCCTGGAGTCCCGCGTTGCAGGGTAGAAATCAGCCG. J is TRBJ2-3 and V is TRBV30, with D perhaps TRBD1 (5 bases). The read halts 3 residues ahead of the CDR3 end, with the missing end drawn from the germline J gene. Per the germline V gene, CDR1 is GTSNPN and CDR2 is SVGIG (reference sequence). CDR3 length equals 16 residues.

CDR3 DNA (partial): TGTGCCAGCAGCCCGGGGGTAACCTATGGC. This gives the protein CASSPGVTYG. The whole CDR3 reads CASSPGVTYGYTF. The gene calls are TRBV5-6 and TRBJ1-2, with D possibly matching TRBD1 (5 bases). The read stops 3 residues short of the end of the CDR3; the missing end is completed from the germline J gene. V was cut by 4 bases and J by 4 bases, with 11 bases left in between. The CDR3 length is 13 residues. Germline V gene sequence: CDR1 SGHDT, CDR2 YYEEEE.

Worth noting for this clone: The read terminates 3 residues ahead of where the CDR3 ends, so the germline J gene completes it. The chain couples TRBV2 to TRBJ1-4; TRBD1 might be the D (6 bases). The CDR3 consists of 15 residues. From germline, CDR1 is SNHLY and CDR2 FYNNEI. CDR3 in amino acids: CASTMDRSGANVLFF. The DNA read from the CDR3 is TGTGCCAGCACAATGGACAGATCTGGGGCCAACGTA. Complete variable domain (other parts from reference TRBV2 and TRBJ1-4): EPEVTQTPSHQVTQMGQEVILRCVPISNHLYFYWYRQILGQKVEFLVSFYNNEISEKSEIFDDQFSVERPDGSNFTLKIRSTKLEDSAMYFCASTMDRSGANVLFFGSGTQLSVL.

The part of the CDR3 DNA that was read is TGTGCCAGCAGTGCAGGTCCCGGCTACGAG. Translated: CASSAGPGYE. The full CDR3 sequence reads CASSAGPGYEQYF. V usage is TRBV6-1 and J usage is TRBJ2-7; unclear D gene. The CDR3 extends 3 residues past the end of the read, so its final part is completed from the germline J gene. Trimming took off 4 bases at V and 3 bases at J, with 10 bases between the two ends. Germline-derived CDR1 and CDR2 are MNHNS and SASEGT. The CDR3 totals 13 residues.

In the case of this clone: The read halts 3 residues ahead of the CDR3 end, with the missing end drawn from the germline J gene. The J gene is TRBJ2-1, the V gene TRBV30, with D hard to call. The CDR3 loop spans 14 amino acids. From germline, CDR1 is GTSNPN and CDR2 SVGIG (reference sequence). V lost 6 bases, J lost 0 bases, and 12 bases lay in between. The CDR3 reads CACASLSSYNEQFF. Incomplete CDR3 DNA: TGTGCCTGCGCCTCCCTAAGCTCCTACAATGAG.

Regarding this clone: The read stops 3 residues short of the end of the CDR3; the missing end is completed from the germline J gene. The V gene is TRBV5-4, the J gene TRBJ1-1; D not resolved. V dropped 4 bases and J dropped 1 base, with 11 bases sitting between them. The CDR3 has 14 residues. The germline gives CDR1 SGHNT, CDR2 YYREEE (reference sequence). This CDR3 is CASSRDIPNTEAFF. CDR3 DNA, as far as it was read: TGTGCCAGCAGCCGCGATATCCCGAACACTGAA.

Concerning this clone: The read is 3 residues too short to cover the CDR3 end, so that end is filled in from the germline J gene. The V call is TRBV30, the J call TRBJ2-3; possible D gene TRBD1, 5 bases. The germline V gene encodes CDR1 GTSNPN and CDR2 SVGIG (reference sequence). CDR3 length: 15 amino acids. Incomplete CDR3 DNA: TGTGCCTGGACGGGTAGGGGTAGGAGCAATCAGCCG. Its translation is CAWTGRGRSNQP. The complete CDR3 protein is CAWTGRGRSNQPQYF.

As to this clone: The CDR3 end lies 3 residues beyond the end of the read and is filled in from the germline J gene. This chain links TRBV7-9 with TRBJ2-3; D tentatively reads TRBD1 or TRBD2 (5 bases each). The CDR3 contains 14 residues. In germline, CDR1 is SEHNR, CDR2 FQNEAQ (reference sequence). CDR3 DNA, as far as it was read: TGTGCCAGCAGCCCTCTTTTAAGGGGAGAGACG. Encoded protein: CASSPLLRGET. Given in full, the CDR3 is CASSPLLRGETQYF. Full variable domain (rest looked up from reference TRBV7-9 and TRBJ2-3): DTGVSQNPRHKITKRGQNVTFRCDPISEHNRLYWYRQTLGQGPEFLTYFQNEAQLEKSRLLSDRFSAERPKGSFSTLEIQRTEQGDSAMYLCASSPLLRGETQYFGPGTRLTVL.

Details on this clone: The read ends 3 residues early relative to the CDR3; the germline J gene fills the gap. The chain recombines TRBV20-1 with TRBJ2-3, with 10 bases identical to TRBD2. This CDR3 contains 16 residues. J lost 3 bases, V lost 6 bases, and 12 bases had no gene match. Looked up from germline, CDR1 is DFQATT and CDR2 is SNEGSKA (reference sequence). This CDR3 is CSAGAGGPFGTDTQYF. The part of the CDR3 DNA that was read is TGCAGTGCAGGAGCGGGAGGGCCTTTTGGGACAGATACG.

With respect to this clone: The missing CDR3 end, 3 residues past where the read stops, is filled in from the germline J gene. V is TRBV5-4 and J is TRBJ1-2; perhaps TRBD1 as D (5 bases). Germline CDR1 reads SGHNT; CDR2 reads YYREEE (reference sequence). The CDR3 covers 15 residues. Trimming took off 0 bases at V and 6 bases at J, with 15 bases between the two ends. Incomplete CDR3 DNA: TGTGCCAGCAGCTTGGAGCCGACACAGGTGAATGGC. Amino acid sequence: CASSLEPTQVNG. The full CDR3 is CASSLEPTQVNGYTF.

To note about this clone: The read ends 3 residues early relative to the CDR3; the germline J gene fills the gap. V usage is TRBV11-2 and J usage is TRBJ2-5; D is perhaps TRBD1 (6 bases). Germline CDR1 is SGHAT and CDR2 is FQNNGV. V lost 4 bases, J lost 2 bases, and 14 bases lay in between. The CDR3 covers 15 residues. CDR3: CASSSVGQKQETQYF. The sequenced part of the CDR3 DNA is TGTGCCAGCAGCTCCGTAGGACAGAAGCAAGAGACC.

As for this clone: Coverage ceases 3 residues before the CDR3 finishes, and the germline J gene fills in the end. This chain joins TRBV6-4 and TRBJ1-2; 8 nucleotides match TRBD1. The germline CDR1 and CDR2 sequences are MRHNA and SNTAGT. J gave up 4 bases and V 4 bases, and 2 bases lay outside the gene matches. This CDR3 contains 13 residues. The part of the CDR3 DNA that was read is TGTGCCAGCAGTGTGGGGACAGGCTATGGC. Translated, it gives CASSVGTGYG. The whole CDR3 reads CASSVGTGYGYTF.

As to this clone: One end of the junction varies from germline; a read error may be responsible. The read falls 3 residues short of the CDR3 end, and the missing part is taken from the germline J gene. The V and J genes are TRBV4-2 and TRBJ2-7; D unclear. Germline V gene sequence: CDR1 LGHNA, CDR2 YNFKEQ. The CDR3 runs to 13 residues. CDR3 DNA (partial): TGCGCCAGCAGCCAAGATATCTACTACGAG. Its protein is CASSQDIYYE. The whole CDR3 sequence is CASSQDIYYEQYF.

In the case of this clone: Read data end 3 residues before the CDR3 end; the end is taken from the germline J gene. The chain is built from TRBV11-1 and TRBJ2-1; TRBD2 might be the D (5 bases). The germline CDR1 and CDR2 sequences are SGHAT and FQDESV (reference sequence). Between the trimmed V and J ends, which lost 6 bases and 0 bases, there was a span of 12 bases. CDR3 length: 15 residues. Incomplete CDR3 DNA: TGTGCCAGCAGACAACTAGAGAGCTCCTACAATGAG. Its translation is CASRQLESSYNE. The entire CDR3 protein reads CASRQLESSYNEQFF.

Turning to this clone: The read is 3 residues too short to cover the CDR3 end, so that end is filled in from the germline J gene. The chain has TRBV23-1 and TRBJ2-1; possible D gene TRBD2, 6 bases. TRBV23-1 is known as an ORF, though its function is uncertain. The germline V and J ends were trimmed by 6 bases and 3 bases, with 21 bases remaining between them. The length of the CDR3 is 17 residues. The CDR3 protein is CASRASRWGLRYNEQFF. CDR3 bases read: TGCGCCAGCAGAGCTTCCCGGTGGGGACTTCGCTACAATGAG.

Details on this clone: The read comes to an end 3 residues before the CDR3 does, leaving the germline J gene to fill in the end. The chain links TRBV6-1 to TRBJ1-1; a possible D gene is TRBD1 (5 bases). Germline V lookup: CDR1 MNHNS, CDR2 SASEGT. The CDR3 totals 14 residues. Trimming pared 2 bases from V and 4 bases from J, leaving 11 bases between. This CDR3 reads CASSESYGGTEAFF. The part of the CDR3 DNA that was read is TGTGCCAGCAGTGAAAGTTACGGGGGCACTGAA.

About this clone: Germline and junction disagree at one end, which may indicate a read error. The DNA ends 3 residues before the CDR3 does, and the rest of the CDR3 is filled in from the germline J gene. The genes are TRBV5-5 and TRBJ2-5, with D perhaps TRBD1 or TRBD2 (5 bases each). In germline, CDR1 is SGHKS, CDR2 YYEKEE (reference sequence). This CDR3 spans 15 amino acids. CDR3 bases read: TGTGCCAGCAGTTTGGCGCAGGGAGTACAAGAGACC. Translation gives CASSLAQGVQET. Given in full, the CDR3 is CASSLAQGVQETQYF. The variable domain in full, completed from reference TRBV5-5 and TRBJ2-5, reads DAGVTQSPTHLIKTRGQQVTLRCSPISGHKSVSWYQQVLGQGPQFIFQYYEKEERGRGNFPDRFSARQFPNYSSELNVNALLLGDSALYLCASSLAQGVQETQYFGPGTRLLVL.

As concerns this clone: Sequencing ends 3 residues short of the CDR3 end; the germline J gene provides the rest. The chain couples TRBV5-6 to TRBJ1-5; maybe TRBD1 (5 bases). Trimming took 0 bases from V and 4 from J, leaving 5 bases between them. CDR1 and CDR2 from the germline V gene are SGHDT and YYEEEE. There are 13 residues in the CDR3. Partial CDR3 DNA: TGTGCCAGCAGCTTGGCAGGGAATCAGCCC. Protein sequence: CASSLAGNQP. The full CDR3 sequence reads CASSLAGNQPQHF.

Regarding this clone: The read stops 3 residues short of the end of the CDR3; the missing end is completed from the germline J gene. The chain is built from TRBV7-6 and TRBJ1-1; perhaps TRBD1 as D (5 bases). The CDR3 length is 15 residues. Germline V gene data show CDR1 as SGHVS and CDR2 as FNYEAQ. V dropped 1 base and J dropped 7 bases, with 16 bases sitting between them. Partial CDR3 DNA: TGTGCCAGCAGCTTAGAATCGGGCAGGGTGGATGAA. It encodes CASSLESGRVDE. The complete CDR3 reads CASSLESGRVDEAFF.

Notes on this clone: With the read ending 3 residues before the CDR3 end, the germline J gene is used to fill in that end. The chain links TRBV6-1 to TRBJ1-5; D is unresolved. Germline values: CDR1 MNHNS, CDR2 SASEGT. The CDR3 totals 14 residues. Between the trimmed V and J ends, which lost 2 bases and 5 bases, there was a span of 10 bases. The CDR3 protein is CASSETGWDQPQHF. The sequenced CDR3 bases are TGTGCCAGCAGTGAAACGGGTTGGGATCAGCCC.